Here is one T cell receptor beta chain with its context. What it binds is not known. These data belong to a study of OX40 agonist ivuxolimab in advanced cancers. Turning to the study itself: Participants averaged about 60 years of age (range roughly 23 to 90) and were roughly 80% male. Three patients got partial responses; one had hepatocellular carcinoma and two had cutaneous melanoma.

The CDR3 is 12 residues long. CDR1 SGDLS and CDR2 YYNGEE come from the germline V gene. Trimming took 4 bases from V and 8 from J, leaving 12 bases between them. The assay was immunoSEQ multiplex PCR, and TCRdb's table has in-frame clones only and misses some. The table shows over 80,000 clones, with less than 90% occurring only once. Findings and caveats of the study: Both CD4+ and CD8+ T cell populations in blood had undergone clonal expansion by week 6 at 0.1 to 3.0 mg/kg.

Peripheral blood came from all dose cohorts at three timepoints. The sequence came from an adult with an advanced solid tumor such as melanoma, head and neck, liver or kidney cancer. The sequences come from CD4+ or CD8+ T cells sorted from blood, collected in a trial of the OX40 agonist ivuxolimab. The V call is TRBV9, the J call TRBJ1-2; D ambiguous. The CDR3 is CASSTRPWGYTF. For the CDR3, the DNA is TGTGCCAGCAGCACCCGGCCTTGGGGCTACACCTTC.